This note documents a single T cell receptor (beta chain) sequence. Clones were read by immunoSEQ multiplex PCR, and TCRdb kept only the in-frame ones, dropping some. The sample contains fewer than 700,000 clones, 88% of which appear only once. The record originates from a study of shared T cell receptors in the human thymus. These data also formed part of another study, on human thymus T cells. That paper notes: Corrective surgery for congenital heart defects was being performed on the healthy Finnish infants who served as donors. In corrective heart surgery, resections were taken, and these provided the thymus tissue. Among thymic and blood repertoires, usage of V and J genes appeared biased. Related research has reported that thymic repertoires overlap highly among unrelated individuals.

This TCR was recovered from a boy under three years old with a congenital heart defect. The specimen sequenced was thymocytes.

CDR3 in amino acids: CASRTSRRAGSEQFF. The DNA for the CDR3 is TGTGCCAGCAGAACGAGTAGGAGGGCCGGGAGTGAGCAGTTCTTC. The rearrangement links TRBV27 to TRBJ2-1; a possible D gene is TRBD2 (6 bases). The CDR3 has 15 residues. Trimming removed 6 bases from V and 9 bases from J, with 21 bases in between. Germline assignment: CDR1 MNHEY and CDR2 SMNVEV (reference sequence).